Sequencing of this T cell receptor (beta chain) was carried out in a study of early T cells in non-severe SARS-CoV-2 infection. Whole-study context: Whole-blood bulk RNA, unsorted, was sequenced, and chains were unpaired.

This clonotype was seen a few times. In TCRdb, the 5' RACE reads were re-called with MiXCR into one record per CDR3 protein. Counted here are roughly 60,000 distinct CDR3 sequences, around an eighth occurring once; the ten biggest clones make up 4.5% to 6%. Germline CDR1 SGHRS, CDR2 YFSETQ. Trimming removed 0 bases from V and 6 bases from J, with 10 bases in between. The CDR3 contains 13 residues. The specimen sequenced was whole blood. The chain employs TRBV5-1 and TRBJ2-7; D not resolved. The source of this sequence is an adult who was a healthcare worker with PCR-confirmed SARS-CoV-2 infection or an uninfected control (not recorded which). CDR3 loop: CASSLEYALEQYF. The CDR3 region has the DNA TGCGCCAGCAGCTTGGAGTATGCCCTCGAGCAGTACTTC.